The rows below give T cell receptor beta chains drawn from one sample of a study of shared clonotypes between healthy human individuals. The protocol was immunoSEQ multiplex PCR, while the TCRdb copy is restricted to in-frame clones and leaves out a portion. The table lists about 1 million clones, approximately 72% of them singletons, with about 1.4% in the top ten. The sample comprised memory CD4+ T cells sorted from blood. Receptors originate from a man between 18 and 35 years old in good health. The CDR3 runs from the conserved cysteine through the conserved F or W. The order of the fields is V gene, D gene, J gene, clone size, CDR3 DNA, CDR3 protein. The D gene is left open where the match is weak. Where a row states a size, it is once, few, many or the class of an expanded clone; other rows omit it.

TRBV7-9	TRBD2	TRBJ2-7	-	TGTGCCAGCAGCCGGGGACTAGCGGGCTCCTACGAGCAGTACTTC	CASSRGLAGSYEQYF
TRBV10-3	-	TRBJ2-2	-	TGTGCCATCAAGGCCCGGAGTGGGGACACCGGGGAGCTGTTTTTT	CAIKARSGDTGELFF
TRBV4-1	-	TRBJ2-7	-	TGCGCCAGCAGCCAACTACAGGGTGTGGTCGAGCAGTACTTC	CASSQLQGVVEQYF
TRBV2	-	TRBJ2-3	once	TGTGCCAGCGGGGATGTGGGCACAGATACGCAGTATTTT	CASGDVGTDTQYF
TRBV5-4	-	TRBJ2-4	-	TGTGCCAGCAGCTTGGATCCGGGCAAAAACATTCAGTACTTC	CASSLDPGKNIQYF
TRBV4-3	-	TRBJ2-3	-	TGCGCCAGCAGCCGCCAAGCAATGGATACGCAGTATTTT	CASSRQAMDTQYF
TRBV7-8	-	TRBJ1-1	-	TGTGCCAGCAGCTTCGCCCACGGGGAGAACACTGAAGCTTTCTTT	CASSFAHGENTEAFF
TRBV6-6	-	TRBJ2-7	once	TGTGCCAGCAGTTACGGGTCAGGGGGGCTCTACGAGCAGTACTTC	CASSYGSGGLYEQYF
TRBV5-4	-	TRBJ2-5	-	TGTGCCAGCAGCTTGGGAAGTCAAGAGACCCAGTACTTC	CASSLGSQETQYF
TRBV7-9	TRBD1	TRBJ1-4	once	TGTGCCAGCAGCCTAACCGGGACAGGGTCGTATGGGAATGAAAAACTGTTTTTT	CASSLTGTGSYGNEKLFF
TRBV4-2	-	TRBJ2-1	-	TGTGCCAGCAGCCAAGGGAAGGGGCCTACCTACAATGAGCAGTTCTTC	CASSQGKGPTYNEQFF
TRBV7-9	-	TRBJ1-1	-	TGTGCCAGCAGCTACCAGGGACTGGGCGATGAAGCTTTCTTT	CASSYQGLGDEAFF
TRBV4-3	-	TRBJ1-6	-	TGCGCCAGCAGCCAAGAGTTAAGGGGTGATCGTAATTCACCCCTCCACTTT	CASSQELRGDRNSPLHF
TRBV5-1	-	TRBJ2-5	-	TGCGCCAGCAGCCAACCAGGCAGGGTCCAAGAGACCCAGTACTTC	CASSQPGRVQETQYF
TRBV28	TRBD2	TRBJ2-5	-	TGTGCCAGCAGTGGTTCGGGAGGGAAAGAGACCCAGTACTTC	CASSGSGGKETQYF
TRBV4-1	-	TRBJ1-1	-	TGCGCCAGCAGCCAAGAGTTGCTAGCGACGGCTTTCTTT	CASSQELLATAFF
TRBV7-9	-	TRBJ2-2	-	TGTGCCAGCAGCTTAAGGAGGGGGGACACCGGGGAGCTGTTTTTT	CASSLRRGDTGELFF
TRBV5-7	TRBD1	TRBJ2-7	-	TGTGCCAGCAGCCCGTTAACAGGGGCGGGCTACGAGCAGTACTTC	CASSPLTGAGYEQYF
TRBV9	-	TRBJ1-6	-	TGTGCCAGCAGCGCACCTGGGGGGGGGCATAATTCACCCCTCCACTTT	CASSAPGGGHNSPLHF
TRBV7-2	-	TRBJ1-1	-	TGTGCCAGCAGCCTCGGGTTACAGAACACTGAAGCTTTCTTT	CASSLGLQNTEAFF
TRBV30	-	TRBJ2-7	-	TGTGCCTGGAGTTCCACCCGGGCCGTTTTTCACGAGCAGTACTTC	CAWSSTRAVFHEQYF
TRBV21-1	-	TRBJ2-7	few	TGTGCCAGCAGCAAGAGAAGCGGGAGCGGGTCCTACGAGCAGTACTTC	CASSKRSGSGSYEQYF
TRBV30	-	TRBJ1-5	-	TGTGCCTGGAGTCCCCGGGGGGGATACAATCAGCCCCAGCATTTT	CAWSPRGGYNQPQHF
TRBV18	-	TRBJ1-3	once	TGTGCCAGCTCACCACCGACGGTCTCTGGAAACACCATATATTTT	CASSPPTVSGNTIYF
TRBV19	-	TRBJ1-2	-	TGTGCCAGTAGAGAGAGCCGGGCTAACTATGGCTACACCTTC	CASRESRANYGYTF
TRBV5-6	-	TRBJ1-1	few	TGTGCCAGCTCTCGGGGTTACACTGAAGCTTTCTTT	CASSRGYTEAFF
TRBV15	TRBD1	TRBJ2-1	few	TGTGCCACCAGCAGAGATAGGGTGACAGGGCCCAATGAGCAGTTCTTC	CATSRDRVTGPNEQFF
TRBV28	-	TRBJ1-2	-	TGTGCCAGCAGTTTCGCCGGAGGTAATAACTATGGCTACACCTTC	CASSFAGGNNYGYTF
TRBV5-6	-	TRBJ1-5	once	TGTGCCAGCAGCGGGGCCGGACTTCTTCAGCCCCAGCATTTT	CASSGAGLLQPQHF
TRBV19	TRBD1	TRBJ1-1	-	TGTGCCAGTAGTACACGACAGGGTTTTAACACTGAAGCTTTCTTT	CASSTRQGFNTEAFF
TRBV11-2	-	TRBJ2-7	once	TGTGCCAGCAGCTTATCGGGCCTAGCAGTCTACGAGCAGTACTTC	CASSLSGLAVYEQYF
TRBV4-3	-	TRBJ2-1	many	TGCGCCAGCAGCCAAGACGCACTAGTGTACAATGAGCAGTTCTTC	CASSQDALVYNEQFF
TRBV9	-	TRBJ1-5	-	TGTGCCAGCAGCCCTCGAGACAGCCTCAGGCAGCCCCAGCATTTT	CASSPRDSLRQPQHF
TRBV28	TRBD1	TRBJ1-3	-	TGTGCCAGTGGACAGGGTTCGGCTGGAAACACCATATATTTT	CASGQGSAGNTIYF
TRBV19	-	TRBJ1-2	-	TGTGCCAGGACCTCTAGACCGCGAGCTAACTATGGCTACACCTTC	CARTSRPRANYGYTF
TRBV25-1	-	TRBJ2-5	few	TGTGCCAGCAGTGACCCAAGGCGTGTGGAGACCCAGTACTTC	CASSDPRRVETQYF
TRBV19	-	TRBJ2-1	-	TGTGCCAGTAGTCTGAGACTAGTTCTAGCCTACAATGAGCAGTTCTTC	CASSLRLVLAYNEQFF
TRBV7-6	TRBD1	TRBJ2-7	few	TGTGCCAGCAGCTTAGATGCAGGGGGCGGGACGGATTACGAGCAGTACTTC	CASSLDAGGGTDYEQYF
TRBV21-1	-	TRBJ2-2	few	TGTGCCAGCGACAGGGAGGAAACCGGGGAGCTGTTTTTT	CASDREETGELFF
TRBV5-1	-	TRBJ2-2	many	TGCGCCAGCAGCTTGGAAGGGGGATACCTGGTTCGCACCGGGGAGCTGTTTTTT	CASSLEGGYLVRTGELFF